This TCR beta chain was captured by sequencing in a study of Tregs in tolerant kidney transplant recipients. TCRdb keeps only in-frame clones here, not all; method: immunoSEQ multiplex PCR. Here the sample spans about 72,000 clones, 80% to 95% being singletons. This CDR3 is built from 14 residues. Germline CDR1 reads SEHNR; CDR2 reads FQNEAQ (reference sequence). Trimming cost V 5 bases and J 2 bases, with 13 bases left between them. The chain uses TRBV7-9 and TRBJ2-7; D is perhaps TRBD1 (6 bases). The sample in question was CD8+ T cells from blood, obtained before the transplant. The sequence derives from a human donor who received a combined kidney and bone marrow transplant. CDR3 DNA: TGTGCCAGCAGCCGACAGGTTGACACCTACGAGCAGTACTTC. Translating gives CASSRQVDTYEQYF.